A selection of T cell receptor beta chains follows, all from one sample in a study of cytomegalovirus exposure and HLA in healthy donors. Measured with immunoSEQ multiplex PCR; TCRdb has only the in-frame clones, and not every one. The sample consists of around 110,000 clones, around three quarters of them appearing once. The sequenced sample consisted of PBMCs. Receptors originate from a woman aged 18-35 years in good health and CMV-seropositive. Each CDR3 is given with its conserved first and last residue. The D gene is left open where the match is weak. For some rows the clone size is stated as once, few or many, or as a class when expanded; others skip it.

abundance: -
j_gene: TRBJ2-7
d_gene: TRBD2
v_gene: TRBV4-1
CDR3aa: CASSALAGGYEQYF
CDR3nt: TGCGCCAGCAGTGCTTTAGCGGGAGGCTACGAGCAGTACTTC

abundance: -
j_gene: TRBJ2-7
d_gene: -
v_gene: TRBV5-6
CDR3aa: CASSQGGPSYEQYF
CDR3nt: TGTGCCAGCAGCCAAGGGGGACCATCCTACGAGCAGTACTTC

abundance: -
j_gene: TRBJ2-1
d_gene: -
v_gene: TRBV6-6
CDR3aa: CASKREYNEQFF
CDR3nt: TGTGCCAGCAAGAGGGAATACAATGAGCAGTTCTTC

abundance: -
j_gene: TRBJ1-2
d_gene: -
v_gene: TRBV30
CDR3aa: CAWPDDIRGYTF
CDR3nt: TGTGCCTGGCCCGACGACATTAGAGGCTACACCTTC

abundance: few
j_gene: TRBJ1-4
d_gene: -
v_gene: TRBV27
CDR3aa: CASRQTQAEKLFF
CDR3nt: TGTGCCAGCAGACAGACCCAGGCGGAAAAACTGTTTTTT

abundance: -
j_gene: TRBJ1-2
d_gene: -
v_gene: TRBV27
CDR3aa: CASSRKGVGLDGYTF
CDR3nt: TGTGCCAGCAGTAGGAAGGGAGTCGGCTTGGATGGCTACACCTTC

abundance: -
j_gene: TRBJ2-3
d_gene: TRBD2
v_gene: TRBV27
CDR3aa: CASSFASGTTDTQYF
CDR3nt: TGTGCCAGCAGTTTCGCTAGCGGGACCACAGATACGCAGTATTTT

abundance: -
j_gene: TRBJ2-1
d_gene: TRBD2
v_gene: TRBV7-6
CDR3aa: CASSLTVAASGPYEQFF
CDR3nt: TGTGCCAGCAGCTTAACTGTCGCGGCTAGCGGGCCATATGAGCAGTTCTTC

abundance: few
j_gene: TRBJ1-2
d_gene: -
v_gene: TRBV27
CDR3aa: CASSLQGNGGYTF
CDR3nt: TGTGCCAGCTCCCTTCAGGGGAATGGAGGCTACACCTTC

abundance: -
j_gene: TRBJ2-7
d_gene: -
v_gene: TRBV6-5
CDR3aa: CASRRVGSEQYF
CDR3nt: TGTGCCAGCAGACGCGTGGGGAGCGAGCAGTACTTC

abundance: -
j_gene: TRBJ2-7
d_gene: TRBD2
v_gene: TRBV25-1
CDR3aa: CASSEYGGSSYEQYF
CDR3nt: TGTGCCAGCAGTGAATATGGCGGGAGCTCCTACGAGCAGTACTTC

abundance: -
j_gene: TRBJ2-5
d_gene: -
v_gene: TRBV28
CDR3aa: CASSSTSKETQYF
CDR3nt: TGTGCCAGCAGTTCGACAAGCAAAGAGACCCAGTACTTC

abundance: -
j_gene: TRBJ1-1
d_gene: TRBD1
v_gene: TRBV27
CDR3aa: CASSFSGGRAEAFF
CDR3nt: TGTGCCAGCAGTTTCTCAGGGGGCAGAGCTGAAGCTTTCTTT

abundance: -
j_gene: TRBJ2-1
d_gene: TRBD2
v_gene: TRBV7-9
CDR3aa: CASSFRTSGRYGEQFF
CDR3nt: TGTGCCAGCAGCTTTCGGACTAGCGGGAGGTACGGTGAGCAGTTCTTC

abundance: few
j_gene: TRBJ2-7
d_gene: TRBD1
v_gene: TRBV30
CDR3aa: CAFHVRTGIDYEQYF
CDR3nt: TGTGCCTTTCACGTGCGGACAGGGATCGACTACGAGCAGTACTTC

abundance: -
j_gene: TRBJ1-1
d_gene: TRBD1
v_gene: TRBV5-1
CDR3aa: CASSARGQGNTEAFF
CDR3nt: TGCGCCAGCAGCGCCCGGGGACAGGGGAACACTGAAGCTTTCTTT

abundance: -
j_gene: TRBJ1-1
d_gene: TRBD1
v_gene: TRBV18
CDR3aa: CASSPNRQGASTEAFF
CDR3nt: TGTGCCAGCTCACCAAATCGGCAGGGGGCGAGTACTGAAGCTTTCTTT

abundance: -
j_gene: TRBJ1-1
d_gene: TRBD1
v_gene: TRBV30
CDR3aa: CAWKEWTGPNTEAFF
CDR3nt: TGTGCCTGGAAAGAGTGGACAGGCCCTAACACTGAAGCTTTCTTT

abundance: -
j_gene: TRBJ1-1
d_gene: -
v_gene: TRBV14
CDR3aa: CASSQDPRANTEAFF
CDR3nt: TGTGCCAGCAGCCAAGATCCCAGGGCTAACACTGAAGCTTTCTTT

abundance: -
j_gene: TRBJ2-3
d_gene: TRBD1
v_gene: TRBV7-9
CDR3aa: CASTFEDGTGGFADTQYF
CDR3nt: TGTGCCAGCACCTTCGAGGATGGGACAGGGGGGTTCGCAGATACGCAGTATTTT

abundance: -
j_gene: TRBJ2-5
d_gene: -
v_gene: TRBV2
CDR3aa: CASSENVRETQYF
CDR3nt: TGTGCCAGCAGTGAAAACGTACGGGAGACCCAGTACTTC

abundance: -
j_gene: TRBJ1-2
d_gene: TRBD1
v_gene: TRBV5-1
CDR3aa: CASSANPGQTNYGYTF
CDR3nt: TGCGCCAGCAGCGCCAACCCGGGACAGACTAACTATGGCTACACCTTC

abundance: -
j_gene: TRBJ1-1
d_gene: -
v_gene: TRBV7-8
CDR3aa: CASSLAQGSGTEAFF
CDR3nt: TGTGCCAGCAGCTTAGCGCAGGGTAGTGGGACTGAAGCTTTCTTT

abundance: -
j_gene: TRBJ1-1
d_gene: TRBD1
v_gene: TRBV6-1
CDR3aa: CASSEPRQGLNTEAFF
CDR3nt: TGTGCCAGCAGTGAACCCCGACAGGGCTTGAACACTGAAGCTTTCTTT

abundance: -
j_gene: TRBJ2-7
d_gene: TRBD2
v_gene: TRBV18
CDR3aa: CASSPRAAGTYEQYF
CDR3nt: TGTGCCAGCTCACCAAGGGCAGCGGGAACCTACGAGCAGTACTTC

abundance: once
j_gene: TRBJ1-1
d_gene: -
v_gene: TRBV4-1
CDR3aa: CASSQVGGTEAFF
CDR3nt: TGCGCCAGCAGCCAAGTAGGGGGCACTGAAGCTTTCTTT

abundance: -
j_gene: TRBJ2-3
d_gene: TRBD1
v_gene: TRBV6-5
CDR3aa: CASSRTGVGTDTQYF
CDR3nt: TGTGCCAGCAGTAGAACAGGGGTCGGTACAGATACGCAGTATTTT

abundance: once
j_gene: TRBJ2-5
d_gene: TRBD2
v_gene: TRBV19
CDR3aa: CASSTRLAGARETQYF
CDR3nt: TGTGCCAGTAGTACCCGACTAGCGGGAGCGCGAGAGACCCAGTACTTC

abundance: -
j_gene: TRBJ2-4
d_gene: TRBD1
v_gene: TRBV18
CDR3aa: CASSPPPTGDIQYF
CDR3nt: TGTGCCAGCTCACCACCCCCGACAGGGGACATTCAGTACTTC

abundance: -
j_gene: TRBJ2-3
d_gene: TRBD1
v_gene: TRBV18
CDR3aa: CASSPPRQGLGDTQYF
CDR3nt: TGTGCCAGCTCACCACCCCGACAGGGGCTGGGAGATACGCAGTATTTT

abundance: -
j_gene: TRBJ2-7
d_gene: TRBD2
v_gene: TRBV6-5
CDR3aa: CASSWTSGSSYEQYF
CDR3nt: TGTGCCAGCAGTTGGACTAGCGGGAGCTCCTACGAGCAGTACTTC